The present T cell receptor beta chain was sequenced within a study of T-cell reconstitution after alpha-beta-depleted transplantation in children. The study's findings and limits: Roughly two months post-transplant, alpha-beta T cells reportedly originated from several hundred graft clones that had expanded. Surviving recipient T cells and thymic progenitors accounted for the high day-60 TCRbeta diversity observed in some patients. Diversity and T-cell counts at one year after transplant derived mostly from new T cells.

Unique molecular identifiers tagged the TCRbeta library. TCRdb re-analysed the PCR reads in MiXCR, keeping a single row per CDR3 protein. Among 190,000 or so distinct CDR3 sequences, 6.3% were seen once, and the ten largest hold about 4.3%. The CDR3 has 12 residues. Trimming removed 9 bases from V and 8 bases from J, with 14 bases in between. Per the germline V gene, CDR1 is SNHLY and CDR2 is FYNNEI. This clonotype was found many times. What it binds is not known. This TCR was sampled from a girl under two years old with combined immunodeficiency, due to receive a stem cell transplant. The source was PBMCs, collected before TCRalphabeta/CD19-depleted stem cell transplant. The chain combines TRBV2 with TRBJ2-1, with a tentative D call TRBD1 (6 bases). The CDR3 here is CARGAGPYEQFF. CDR3 bases: TGTGCCAGGGGGGCAGGTCCGTATGAGCAGTTCTTC.